The 2 T cell receptor beta chains presented below share a single source sample, sequenced in a study of T-cell memory formation after mild COVID-19. Each CDR3 protein gets one entry after TCRdb re-called the 5' RACE reads with MiXCR. This sample has 500,000 to 550,000 distinct CDR3 sequences, with roughly 20% found just once. Sequencing was carried out using PBMCs or a T cell subset sorted from them (not recorded which). These TCRs come from an adult woman who had mild COVID-19 (a few samples of this study predate the infection). Cell type and time point are not known.

V gene TRBV12-3 or TRBV12-4 combines with J gene TRBJ2-7, with 10 bases fitting TRBD1. The CDR3 is 14 amino acids. The junction had 5 bases not matched to a gene; V was cut back by 4 bases and J by 5 bases. The chain's CDR3 is CASSWGTGEHEQYF. As DNA, the CDR3 is TGTGCCAGCAGTTGGGGGACAGGGGAACACGAGCAGTACTTC.

This clonotype was found a few times. The gene calls are TRBV6-5 and TRBJ1-6; D gene uncertain. Germline V gene sequence: CDR1 MNHEY, CDR2 SVGAGI. V shed 0 bases and J shed 7 bases, with 10 bases lying between them. The CDR3 consists of 15 residues. CDR3: CASSYSTGSNSPLHF. The CDR3 region has the DNA TGTGCCAGCAGTTACTCGACGGGGTCCAATTCACCCCTCCACTTT.